This TCR beta chain was captured in a study of OX40 agonist ivuxolimab in advanced cancers. Turning to the study itself: From about 23 to 85 years was the age range, with a mean of around 57 years, and over 80% were male.

Profiling relied on immunoSEQ multiplex PCR, and the TCRdb table lists in-frame clones only, not all of them. The data contain under 150,000 clones, about nine tenths of them singletons. As concerns this clone: Its target is unknown.

General study findings and limits: In the 0.1 to 3.0 mg/kg range, CD4+ and CD8+ blood T cells had expanded clonally by week 6.

CDR1 and CDR2 from the germline V gene are MNHNS and SASEGT. V was pared by 4 bases and J by 13 bases, with 6 bases of the junction left unmatched. CDR3 length: 14 amino acids. Sequencing was performed on CD4+ or CD8+ T cells sorted from blood, taken in a trial of the OX40 agonist ivuxolimab. The V call is TRBV6-1, the J call TRBJ2-2, with 13 positions matching TRBD2. The TCR originated in an adult with an advanced solid tumor such as melanoma, head and neck, liver or kidney cancer. The CDR3 DNA follows: TGTGCCAGCAGTGGTGGACTAGCGGGAGAGATGCTGTTTTTT. This gives the protein CASSGGLAGEMLFF.